Listed below are T cell receptor beta chains from one sample, sequenced in a study of OX40 agonist ivuxolimab in advanced cancers. Produced via immunoSEQ multiplex PCR; TCRdb's table is partial and in-frame only. The repertoire holds about 95,000 clones, around 82% seen once, with around 4% in the top ten. The sequencing used CD4+ or CD8+ T cells sorted from blood, collected in a trial of the OX40 agonist ivuxolimab. These receptors all come from an adult with an advanced solid tumor such as melanoma, head and neck, liver or kidney cancer. CDR3s include the opening cysteine and the closing phenylalanine or tryptophan. Fields, in order: J gene, clone size, D gene, V gene, CDR3 DNA, CDR3 protein. A D gene is named only where the DNA matches it firmly. Clone sizes are given selectively: once, few, many, or a class where the clone is expanded.

TRBJ2-7	-	-	TRBV5-8	TGTGCCAGCAGCTTGTATTGGGGTGCCTCCTACGAGCAGTACTTC	CASSLYWGASYEQYF
TRBJ2-7	-	-	TRBV25-1	TGTGCCAGCAGTGAATTCATCGGTGACTACGAGCAGTACTTC	CASSEFIGDYEQYF
TRBJ2-1	-	-	TRBV7-9	TGTGCCAGCAGTTCTCCGGTCGGGTTGGGCCAGTTCTTC	CASSSPVGLGQFF
TRBJ1-1	few	-	TRBV11-2	TGTGCCAGCATTCACAGGCTCATGAACACTGAAGCTTTCTTT	CASIHRLMNTEAFF
TRBJ2-1	-	TRBD2	TRBV4-3	TGCGCCAGCAGCCAAGATGGGACTAGCGGGAGGAATGAGCAGTTCTTC	CASSQDGTSGRNEQFF
TRBJ2-2	-	-	TRBV29-1	TGCAGCGTTGAAGTGGGGTCCACCGGGGAGCTGTTTTTT	CSVEVGSTGELFF
TRBJ2-2	-	-	TRBV9	TGTGCCAGCAGCGCCTCAGGACGCGGGAATGCCGGGGAGCTGTTTTTT	CASSASGRGNAGELFF
TRBJ2-3	-	TRBD2	TRBV9	TGTGCCAGCAGCTCTACGGGTGGACTAGCCCATACGCAGTATTTT	CASSSTGGLAHTQYF
TRBJ1-5	-	-	TRBV7-9	TGTGCCAGCAGCTTAACGGGTAGCAATCAGCCCCAGCATTTT	CASSLTGSNQPQHF
TRBJ2-1	-	-	TRBV11-3	TGTGCCAGCAGCGACCCTAATCACCCAGACGAGCAGTTCTTC	CASSDPNHPDEQFF
TRBJ2-3	-	-	TRBV28	TGTGCCAGCAGAGATACAGATACGCAGTATTTT	CASRDTDTQYF
TRBJ2-7	few	TRBD2	TRBV2	TGTGCCAGCAGGCCGGGACTAGGGGCCTACGAGCAGTACTTC	CASRPGLGAYEQYF
TRBJ1-1	-	-	TRBV4-3	TGCGCCAGCAGCCAAGAACCATGGGGGGCGACTGAAGCTTTCTTT	CASSQEPWGATEAFF
TRBJ2-7	-	-	TRBV11-3	TGTGCCAGCAGCTTAAGCGGCTGGTACGAGCAGTACTTC	CASSLSGWYEQYF
TRBJ2-4	-	-	TRBV21-1	TGTGCCAGCACCCCAACCCTAGCCAAAAACATTCAGTACTTC	CASTPTLAKNIQYF
TRBJ2-7	-	TRBD1	TRBV7-8	TGTGCCAGCAGCCCAGGGCCCGACAGGGCACTATCCTACGAGCAGTACTTC	CASSPGPDRALSYEQYF
TRBJ2-1	-	-	TRBV28	TGTGCCAGCCATACTATCTACAATGAGCAGTTCTTC	CASHTIYNEQFF
TRBJ2-1	-	-	TRBV28	TGTGCCAGCAGTTCCCGTTCTAGCCGCTCCTACAATGAGCAGTTCTTC	CASSSRSSRSYNEQFF
TRBJ2-7	few	TRBD2	TRBV6-1	TGTGCCAGCAGTGAAGCGGGCGGGAGTAGCGACGAGCAGTACTTC	CASSEAGGSSDEQYF
TRBJ1-2	-	TRBD1	TRBV2	TGTGCCAGCAGTGCAGGGGGCGGGGGCTACACCTTC	CASSAGGGGYTF
TRBJ1-3	-	-	TRBV5-1	TGCGCCAGCAGCCCAGCAACTTTAGCTCCCTCGGGACCTGGAAACACCATATATTTT	CASSPATLAPSGPGNTIYF
TRBJ2-6	once	-	TRBV16	TGTGCCAGCAGCCAATCGGGTAATATCTTCTCTGGGGCCAACGTCCTGACTTTC	CASSQSGNIFSGANVLTF
TRBJ2-1	-	TRBD2	TRBV6-5	TGTGCCAGCAGTTCGACTAGCGGGAGAGGCATTGAGCAGTTCTTC	CASSSTSGRGIEQFF
TRBJ2-5	-	-	TRBV4-1	TGCGCCAGCAGCCAAGATATCCGCGGGCCCCTCCAGGGGACCCAGTACTTC	CASSQDIRGPLQGTQYF
TRBJ2-7	-	TRBD2	TRBV19	TGTGCCAGTAGTGCCGGACTAGCGGGATTGGATTACGAGCAGTACTTC	CASSAGLAGLDYEQYF
TRBJ2-1	once	TRBD1	TRBV5-8	TGTGCCAGCAACCGACGGGACAGGGGTATCAATGAGCAGTTCTTC	CASNRRDRGINEQFF
TRBJ2-7	-	-	TRBV2	TGTGCCTCAAAGAGGACAGACTACGAGCAGTACTTC	CASKRTDYEQYF
TRBJ1-5	once	-	TRBV15	TGTGCCACCAGCAGATCCCTCGGGGAGCCCCAGCATTTT	CATSRSLGEPQHF
TRBJ2-1	once	TRBD1	TRBV5-4	TGTGCCAGCAGCCAGCCGGGACAGGGAATTTATGAGCAGTTCTTC	CASSQPGQGIYEQFF
TRBJ2-7	-	TRBD1	TRBV28	TGTGCCAGCAGTTTAAACAGGGGCCGGTACGAGCAGTACTTC	CASSLNRGRYEQYF
TRBJ2-3	-	TRBD2	TRBV5-4	TGTGCCAGCAGTCACGGACTAGCGGGAGGGCCTACAGATACGCAGTATTTT	CASSHGLAGGPTDTQYF
TRBJ2-2	-	-	TRBV9	TGTGCCAGCAGCGTAGAGGGCGGGGAGCTGTTTTTT	CASSVEGGELFF
TRBJ2-1	-	TRBD1	TRBV19	TGTGCCAGTAGTATATGGGGACAGGGAGACAATGAGCAGTTCTTC	CASSIWGQGDNEQFF
TRBJ2-3	-	TRBD1	TRBV19	TGTGCCAGTAGTAGTATAGGGACAGGGGGCACAGATACGCAGTATTTT	CASSSIGTGGTDTQYF
TRBJ2-2	-	TRBD1	TRBV28	TGTGCCAGCAGTTTATGGAGACAGGGCCCGAACACCGGGGAGCTGTTTTTT	CASSLWRQGPNTGELFF
TRBJ2-1	-	-	TRBV7-9	TGTGCCAGCAGCTTTCCTGGGAGCCCGGCCTACAATGAGCAGTTCTTC	CASSFPGSPAYNEQFF
TRBJ1-5	-	-	TRBV2	TGTGCCAGCAGTGTCCAGGATAGCAATCAGCCCCAGCATTTT	CASSVQDSNQPQHF
TRBJ2-5	-	TRBD1	TRBV9	TGTGCCAGCAGCGGACATTCGACAGGGGGCCTGTACTTC	CASSGHSTGGLYF
TRBJ2-3	-	TRBD2	TRBV4-1	TGCGCCAGCAGCCAAGACATCACTAGCGGATCTAGCACAGATACGCAGTATTTT	CASSQDITSGSSTDTQYF
TRBJ2-7	-	-	TRBV5-1	TGCGCCAGCACCCCTGCGGAGGACGAGCAGTACTTC	CASTPAEDEQYF
TRBJ1-4	-	-	TRBV7-9	TGTGCCAGCAGCTTAGAAGGGGATGAAAAACTGTTTTTT	CASSLEGDEKLFF
TRBJ2-6	few	-	TRBV30	TGTGCCTGGGGCGACAGCTCTGGGGCCAACGTCCTGACTTTC	CAWGDSSGANVLTF
TRBJ2-7	-	-	TRBV23-1	TGCGCCAGCAGTCGACAGCCCTCCTACGAGCAGTACTTC	CASSRQPSYEQYF
TRBJ2-5	-	TRBD1	TRBV2	TGTGCCAGCAGCCAGGACAGGAGCCAAGAGACCCAGTACTTC	CASSQDRSQETQYF
TRBJ2-2	-	TRBD1	TRBV7-9	TGTGCCAGCAGTCACACCGGACAGGGGGCAGTGTCCGGGGAGCTGTTTTTT	CASSHTGQGAVSGELFF
TRBJ1-2	-	-	TRBV5-5	TGTGCCAGCAGCCATATCCAGGGCTATGGCTACACCTTC	CASSHIQGYGYTF
TRBJ2-2	-	-	TRBV6-6	TGTGCCAGCAGAATACTCGCAGGGGTCGACACCGGGGAGCTGTTTTTT	CASRILAGVDTGELFF
TRBJ2-6	-	-	TRBV7-8	TGTGCCAGCAGCAGAGATGGGGCTGGGGCCAACGTCCTGACTTTC	CASSRDGAGANVLTF
TRBJ2-1	-	-	TRBV6-4	TGTGCCACAACAACAGGGCAATGCTACAATGAGCAGTTCTTC	CATTTGQCYNEQFF
TRBJ2-7	-	TRBD2	TRBV7-9	TGTGCCAGCAGCTTAGCTATGGGAGGGAAGGAAAACGAGCAGTACTTC	CASSLAMGGKENEQYF